This TCR beta chain comes out of a study of tissue T cells after allogeneic stem cell transplantation. Study results and caveats: This small cohort was clinically heterogeneous, and sampling depth was a limitation. Few T cell clones were shared across patients, but motif clusters showed tissue-specific shared signatures. Only a limited share of tissue TCRs appeared in blood or spleen.

The time point was: mouse harvest day 7 after allogeneic transplant. Each mouse received 10^7 T-cell-depleted marrow cells plus 10^6 splenic CD5+ T cells by tail vein. Tissues came from B6→BALB/c major-mismatch GVHD mice at day 7 or 14. The germline CDR1 and CDR2 sequences are SNHLY and FYNGKV (reference sequence). CDR3 length: 13 amino acids. Trimming removed 1 base at V and 7 bases at J, with 11 bases between. Of note for this clone: What it binds is unknown. The gene names given are mouse names. The read is 1 residue too short to cover the CDR3 end, so that end is filled in from the germline J gene.

Profiling relied on immunoSEQ multiplex PCR, and the TCRdb table lists in-frame clones only, not all of them. The table shows 7,500 to 8,500 clones, with 40% to 60% occurring only once. This sequence was found in a female BALB/c mouse given C57BL/6 T cells with graft-versus-host disease after an allogeneic hematopoietic cell transplant. Sequenced input: gut tissue. This chain joins TRBV3 and TRBJ2-7, with a tentative D call TRBD1 (7 bases). The CDR3 here is CASSLEGAGEQYF. Incomplete CDR3 DNA: TGTGCCAGCAGCTTAGAGGGGGCGGGGGAACAGTAC.